These 4 T cell receptor beta chains came from one sample sequenced in a study of T cell clones after liver transplantation. Sequencing used immunoSEQ multiplex PCR; TCRdb keeps in-frame clones, though not all of them. The table records roughly 40,000 clones, around 83% of them present only once. This specimen consisted of CD4+ T cells from blood, obtained 24 months after liver transplant. The source is a human patient who received a liver transplant. Some of the T cells might come from the graft donor.

The chain is built from TRBV7-6 and TRBJ2-1; D may be TRBD2 (6 bases). V lost 5 bases and J 7 bases, leaving 15 bases between the germline ends. The CDR3 covers 14 residues. The germline gives CDR1 SGHVS, CDR2 FNYEAQ. CDR3: CASSTGQRGNEQFF. For the CDR3, the DNA is TGTGCCAGCAGCACCGGCCAACGGGGGAATGAGCAGTTCTTC.

This clone has only a few counts. The chain links TRBV5-1 to TRBJ2-7, with 7 bases fitting TRBD2. Trimming took 0 bases from V and 4 from J; bases not matched to a gene: 7. The V gene's germline CDR1 is SGHRS and CDR2 YFSETQ. The CDR3 runs to 15 residues. The CDR3 sequence: CASSLEGGPRYEQYF. The DNA of the CDR3 is TGCGCCAGCAGCTTGGAGGGAGGGCCACGTTACGAGCAGTACTTC.

CDR3 in amino acids: CASSSYSYEQYF. The CDR3 coding sequence is TGTGCCAGCAGCTCTTACTCCTACGAGCAGTACTTC. The rearrangement uses TRBV7-3 and TRBJ2-7; no clear D. The germline CDR1 and CDR2 sequences are SGHTA and FQGTGA. V lost 4 bases, J lost 0 bases, and 4 bases lay in between. The CDR3 runs 12 residues.

V and J are TRBV5-4 and TRBJ2-3; D is undetermined. V lost 5 bases and J 5 bases, leaving 9 bases between the germline ends. The V gene's germline CDR1 is SGHNT and CDR2 YYREEE (reference sequence). The CDR3 contains 12 residues. As DNA, the CDR3 is TGTGCCAGCAGGAGTGGTGGAGATACGCAGTATTTT. Protein sequence: CASRSGGDTQYF.